Reported below is one T cell receptor (beta chain). The antigen is unknown. The record originates from a study of cytomegalovirus exposure and HLA in healthy donors. Study-wide context: Early released data comprised approximately 85 million unique TCRs from HLA-typed donors. Overall study results and limits: Reports indicated that the classifier achieved high specificity and sensitivity in diagnosing cytomegalovirus status. Earlier findings revealed that most TCR beta V segments proved productive either about 90% or about 30% of the time. A missense variant in DCLRE1C was later tied to TCR beta V- and J-gene trimming.

Germline-derived CDR1 and CDR2 are SQVTM and ANQGSEA. This CDR3 has 14 amino acids. Unmatched junction bases numbered 4, after V lost 6 bases and J lost 0 bases. The PCR contained 60 Vbeta and 13 Jbeta primers. Here immunoSEQ multiplex PCR was the method, and the copy in TCRdb shows in-frame clones only, minus some. The sample holds 100,000 or so clones; roughly three quarters are singletons and the top ten take 9.5% to 13%. This receptor was identified in a middle-aged man in good health and CMV-seropositive. The sample taken for sequencing was PBMCs. J is TRBJ2-2 and V is TRBV29-1; 7 nucleotides agree with TRBD2. The CDR3 nucleotides read TGCAGCGTACTTAGCGGGTCGAACACCGGGGAGCTGTTTTTT. Protein product: CSVLSGSNTGELFF.